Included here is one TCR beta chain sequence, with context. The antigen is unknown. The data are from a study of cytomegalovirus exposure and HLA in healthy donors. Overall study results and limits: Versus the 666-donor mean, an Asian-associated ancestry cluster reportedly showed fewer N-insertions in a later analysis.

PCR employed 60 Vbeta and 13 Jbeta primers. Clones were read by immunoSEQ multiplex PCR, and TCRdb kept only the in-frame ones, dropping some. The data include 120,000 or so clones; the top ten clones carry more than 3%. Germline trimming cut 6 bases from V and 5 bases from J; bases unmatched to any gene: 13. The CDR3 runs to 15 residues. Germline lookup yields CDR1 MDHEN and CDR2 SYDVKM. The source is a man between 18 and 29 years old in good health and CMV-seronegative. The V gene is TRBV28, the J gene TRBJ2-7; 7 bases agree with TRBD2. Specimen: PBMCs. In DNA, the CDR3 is TGTGCCAGCAGAGGACTAGACGGGGCCTTCCACGAGCAGTACTTC. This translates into CASRGLDGAFHEQYF. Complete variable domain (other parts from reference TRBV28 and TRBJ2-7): DVKVTQSSRYLVKRTGEKVFLECVQDMDHENMFWYRQDPGLGLRLIYFSYDVKMKEKGDIPEGYSVSREKKERFSLILESASTNQTSMYLCASRGLDGAFHEQYFGPGTRLTVT.